The sequence of this T cell receptor (beta chain) was determined in a study of blood T cell repertoires in COVID-19. Whole-study context: Collection of acute and convalescent COVID-19 samples took place in the United States, Italy and Spain.

Under the authors' procedure: Amplification of reference gene primers provided the estimated nucleated cell counts. Sequencing was performed with immunoSEQ multiplex PCR; in TCRdb, only in-frame clones are kept and a portion is missing. Clone size and the V and J calls come from that table; the DNA yielded D and trimming. The table records roughly 230,000 clones, roughly 81% of them present only once. Germline V gene data show CDR1 as SGHVS and CDR2 as FQNEAQ. The CDR3 covers 18 residues. The junction had 5 bases not matched to a gene; V was cut back by 0 bases and J by 3 bases. Sequenced: peripheral blood. This TCR was sampled from a man aged 45-65 years with acute or convalescent COVID-19. The rearrangement joins TRBV7-8 to TRBJ2-3, with TRBD2 matching over 14 bases. CDR3 region: CASSLARLAGGTTDTQYF. CDR3 nucleotide sequence: TGTGCCAGCAGCTTAGCGAGACTAGCGGGGGGGACGACAGATACGCAGTATTTT.